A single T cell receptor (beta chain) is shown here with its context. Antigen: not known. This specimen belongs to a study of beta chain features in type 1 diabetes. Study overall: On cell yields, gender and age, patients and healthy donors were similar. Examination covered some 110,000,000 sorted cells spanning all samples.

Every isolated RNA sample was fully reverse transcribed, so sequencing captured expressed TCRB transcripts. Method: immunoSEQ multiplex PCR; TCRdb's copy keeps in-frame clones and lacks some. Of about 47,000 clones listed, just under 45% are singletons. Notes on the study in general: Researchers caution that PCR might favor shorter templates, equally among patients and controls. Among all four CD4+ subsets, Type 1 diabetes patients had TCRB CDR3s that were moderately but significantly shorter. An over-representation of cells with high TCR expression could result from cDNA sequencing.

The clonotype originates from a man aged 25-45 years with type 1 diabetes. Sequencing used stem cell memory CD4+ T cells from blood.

CDR3 loop: CASQGPSYEQYF. The CDR3 DNA sequence: TGCGCCAGTCAGGGGCCCTCCTACGAGCAGTACTTC. The rearrangement joins TRBV23-1 to TRBJ2-7; D is perhaps TRBD1 (6 bases). TRBV23-1 is reported as an ORF; its role is uncertain. The CDR3 is 12 residues long. The V end lost 9 bases, the J end lost 0 bases, and 9 bases lay between the germline ends.